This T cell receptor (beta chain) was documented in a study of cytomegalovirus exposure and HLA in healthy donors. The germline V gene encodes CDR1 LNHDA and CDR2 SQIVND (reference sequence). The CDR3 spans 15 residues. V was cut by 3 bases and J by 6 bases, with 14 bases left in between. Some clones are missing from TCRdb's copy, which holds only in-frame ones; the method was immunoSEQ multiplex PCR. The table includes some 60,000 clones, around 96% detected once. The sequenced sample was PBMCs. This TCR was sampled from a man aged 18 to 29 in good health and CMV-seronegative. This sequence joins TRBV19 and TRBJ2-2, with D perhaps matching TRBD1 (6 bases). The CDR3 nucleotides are TGTGCCAGTAGTATCCAGGGGAGAGTATCCGGGGAGCTGTTTTTT. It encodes CASSIQGRVSGELFF.